A single sample is the source of the 10 T cell receptor beta chains below, sequenced in a study of blood T cell repertoires in COVID-19. TCRdb's table, derived via immunoSEQ multiplex PCR, lists solely in-frame clones and lacks some. Here the sample spans under 250,000 clones, more than 85% being singletons. The sequencing input was peripheral blood. The origin of the receptors is a man aged 35-49 years with acute or convalescent COVID-19.

This clone was detected only once. The chain uses TRBV7-3 and TRBJ2-1, with 10 bases matching TRBD2. From germline, CDR1 is SGHTA and CDR2 FQGTGA. This CDR3 is 15 amino acids long. Trimming removed 5 bases from V and 5 bases from J; junction bases left unmatched: 6. DNA of the CDR3: TGTGCCAGCAGCCTCCTAGCGGGAGCCAACAATGAGCAGTTCTTC. Protein: CASSLLAGANNEQFF.

As DNA, the CDR3 is TGTGCCAGCAGTTTTGTGGGGGGGCTGAATGAGCAGTTCTTC. Translating it yields CASSFVGGLNEQFF. V usage is TRBV6-5 and J usage is TRBJ2-1; a weak D match, TRBD2 (7 bases). Germline V lookup: CDR1 MNHEY, CDR2 SVGAGI. The V gene lost 4 bases and the J gene lost 7 bases, with 14 bases spanning the gap. This CDR3 region has 14 residues.

The CDR3 loop is CASSDIRGANEQFF. DNA for the CDR3: TGCGCCAGCAGTGATATACGGGGGGCCAATGAGCAGTTCTTC. The chain couples TRBV10-1 to TRBJ2-1, with D maybe TRBD2 (7 bases). V was trimmed by 3 bases and J by 6 bases, leaving 12 bases between them. CDR3 length: 14 amino acids. CDR1 WNHNN and CDR2 SYGVQD come from the germline V gene (reference sequence).

This chain links TRBV27 with TRBJ2-7, with D possibly matching TRBD2 (5 bases). There are 15 residues in the CDR3. V lost 2 bases and J lost 3, with 14 bases in between. In germline, CDR1 is MNHEY, CDR2 SMNVEV (reference sequence). The CDR3 DNA follows: TGTGCCAGCAGTTTAGCTCTCGGGGTGAGCTACGAGCAGTACTTC. Translated: CASSLALGVSYEQYF.

The J gene is TRBJ2-6, the V gene TRBV7-9; perhaps TRBD2 as D (6 bases). CDR1 and CDR2 from the germline V gene are SEHNR and FQNEAQ (reference sequence). Deletions cut 1 base from V and 2 bases from J, with 12 bases between. This CDR3 has 17 residues. The CDR3 here is CASSLVDGLTGANVLTF. The CDR3 nucleotides are TGTGCCAGCAGCTTAGTGGACGGACTAACTGGGGCCAACGTCCTGACTTTC.

The V gene is TRBV7-9, the J gene TRBJ2-7; 11 bases map to TRBD1. Germline trimming cut 5 bases from V and 5 bases from J; bases unmatched to any gene: 8. CDR3 length: 15 residues. Germline V gene lookup returns CDR1 SEHNR and CDR2 FQNEAQ (reference sequence). CDR3 amino acids: CASSPGQGAVNEQYF. CDR3 nucleotide sequence: TGTGCCAGCAGCCCAGGACAGGGGGCTGTCAACGAGCAGTACTTC.

The chain combines TRBV9 with TRBJ2-4, with 8 bases lining up with TRBD1. The V gene end was trimmed by 0 bases and the J gene end by 7 bases; junction bases not matched to a gene: 0. CDR1 SGDLS and CDR2 YYNGEE come from the germline V gene. This CDR3 region has 13 residues. The CDR3 loop reads CASSVGTGNIQYF. DNA of the CDR3: TGTGCCAGCAGCGTAGGGACAGGGAACATTCAGTACTTC.

The chain recombines TRBV27 with TRBJ2-7; D may be TRBD2 (6 bases). V was pared by 6 bases and J by 2 bases, with 17 bases between. The CDR3 runs 15 residues. Germline values: CDR1 MNHEY, CDR2 SMNVEV (reference sequence). CDR3 sequence: CASSPIGLATYEQYF. In DNA form, the CDR3 reads TGTGCCAGCAGCCCCATCGGGCTAGCGACCTACGAGCAGTACTTC.

This chain links TRBV5-1 with TRBJ2-3; 8 nucleotides agree with TRBD2. The CDR3 totals 16 residues. Germline V gene data show CDR1 as SGHRS and CDR2 as YFSETQ. V was clipped by 0 bases and J by 4 bases; unmatched bases: 7. The chain's CDR3 is CASSLEPGGPSDTQYF. The CDR3 DNA is TGCGCCAGCAGCTTGGAACCGGGAGGGCCATCAGATACGCAGTATTTT.

V usage is TRBV5-1 and J usage is TRBJ1-5; tentatively, D is TRBD1 (5 bases). The CDR3 covers 14 residues. The germline gives CDR1 SGHRS, CDR2 YFSETQ. V lost 0 bases and J lost 5, with 9 bases in between. The CDR3 reads CASSLEGADQPQHF. The CDR3 coding sequence is TGCGCCAGCAGCTTGGAAGGGGCGGATCAGCCCCAGCATTTT.